This record looks at one TCR beta chain sequence and its context. Its target is not known. The data were produced by immunoSEQ multiplex PCR, yet TCRdb's version contains in-frame clones alone and is incomplete. The data hold about 110,000 clones, with 92% observed a single time. The data stem from a study of siplizumab effects on memory and regulatory T cells. The germline V gene encodes CDR1 SQVTM and CDR2 ANQGSEA. The CDR3 has 13 amino acids. The V and J ends lost 3 bases and 5 bases respectively, with 13 bases between them. Study outcomes and limitations: The apparent diversity of naive T cells exceeded that of memory cells, and naive T cells seemed to make a major contribution to the alloresponse.

The rearrangement uses TRBV29-1 and TRBJ1-2; TRBD1 is a possible D gene (5 bases). The receptor was isolated from a human donor in good health. What was sequenced was Tregs sorted from blood. CDR3 bases: TGCAGCGTTGAGGACCCCAGGGTATATGGCTACACCTTC. Residues: CSVEDPRVYGYTF.